This TCR beta chain originates from a study of control samples from healthy donors and cancer patients. There are 15 residues in the CDR3. The junction had 8 bases not matched to a gene; V was cut back by 6 bases and J by 6 bases. CDR1 and CDR2 (germline): MRHNA, SNTAGT. Data came from immunoSEQ multiplex PCR; TCRdb stores just in-frame clones and leaves some out. This sample carries 350,000 to 450,000 clones, 90% of them seen once, and the ten largest clones take 5.5% to 8%. Sequenced: PBMCs. This rearrangement joins TRBV6-4 to TRBJ2-1; 10 positions match TRBD2. The origin of this receptor is a man aged 35 to 55 with head and neck cancer. CDR3 sequence: CASRQAGGPLNEQFF. DNA for the CDR3: TGTGCCAGCAGGCAAGCGGGAGGGCCTCTCAATGAGCAGTTCTTC.